Listed below are T cell receptor beta chains from one sample, sequenced in a study of shared clonotypes between healthy human individuals. Repertoires were generated with immunoSEQ multiplex PCR, while TCRdb's copy carries only in-frame clones and drops some. The table includes approximately 2,300,000 clones, 85% to 95% detected once. The sample consisted of naive CD4+ T cells from PBMCs. The receptors here all came from a man in his late teens or twenties in good health. Some clones in this sample may be carry-over from other donors' samples. Each CDR3 is given with its conserved first and last residue. D genes are given only for firm matches. Size values are once, few and many counts, or a class for expanded clones, and some rows have none.

cdr3_nt,cdr3_aa,d_call,j_call,clone_size,v_call
TGTGCCAGCAGTTACAGAGGGAATCAGCCCCAGCATTTT,CASSYRGNQPQHF,-,TRBJ1-5,-,TRBV6-6
TGTGCCAGCAGCTTTTCGAGCGGGATTTCAGATACGCAGTATTTT,CASSFSSGISDTQYF,TRBD2,TRBJ2-3,-,TRBV5-4
TGTGCCAGCAGCCAGGTCACGACCGCCAAAAACATTCAGTACTTC,CASSQVTTAKNIQYF,-,TRBJ2-4,-,TRBV7-9
TGTGCCAGCAGCGTGGAGGGTAACCCCCGCGAGCAGTACTTC,CASSVEGNPREQYF,-,TRBJ2-7,-,TRBV9
TGTGCCAGCAGTCATGGGGTGAGGGGCTATACCGGGGAGCTGTTTTTT,CASSHGVRGYTGELFF,-,TRBJ2-2,-,TRBV28
TGTGCCAGCAGCCGAACCGGGACAGGCCTCATAGATACGCAGTATTTT,CASSRTGTGLIDTQYF,TRBD1,TRBJ2-3,-,TRBV28
TGTGCCAGCAGCCCGGGGACAGGGGAAAATGAAAAACTGTTTTTT,CASSPGTGENEKLFF,TRBD1,TRBJ1-4,-,TRBV5-8
TGTGCCAGTAGTGGGGGCAGGATGGCTCAGCCCCAGCATTTT,CASSGGRMAQPQHF,-,TRBJ1-5,-,TRBV19
TGTGCCTGGACACGGGGGATAAACACTGAAGCTTTCTTT,CAWTRGINTEAFF,-,TRBJ1-1,-,TRBV30
TGTGCCAGCAGTTTATTGGACAGGGGGCTAAACACCGGGGAGCTGTTTTTT,CASSLLDRGLNTGELFF,TRBD1,TRBJ2-2,once,TRBV28
TGCAGCGTGCATAGGACAGGGAGGGGGGAGCTGTTTTTT,CSVHRTGRGELFF,TRBD1,TRBJ2-2,-,TRBV29-1
TGTGCCATCATGACAGGAAGGCTCGAGCAGTACTTC,CAIMTGRLEQYF,-,TRBJ2-7,once,TRBV10-3
TGTGCCAGCTCACCACCCTTGGGCATTGGAACCTACAATGAGCAGTTCTTC,CASSPPLGIGTYNEQFF,-,TRBJ2-1,-,TRBV18
TGCGCCAGCAGCTTGTCCCGGGGCTACAATGAGCAGTTCTTC,CASSLSRGYNEQFF,-,TRBJ2-1,-,TRBV5-1
TGTGCCAGCAGCCCCCAGACAGGGGATGGCTACACCTTC,CASSPQTGDGYTF,TRBD1,TRBJ1-2,once,TRBV7-2
TGTGCCAGCAGCTTAGGTCTACAGGGACTACCTTTGACCGGGGAGCTGTTTTTT,CASSLGLQGLPLTGELFF,-,TRBJ2-2,once,TRBV7-9
TGTGCCAGCTCGCTAGACAGTGCCACTAATGAAAAACTGTTTTTT,CASSLDSATNEKLFF,-,TRBJ1-4,-,TRBV18
TGTGCCAGCAGCCGCCCGTACCCCCGGAGTGTCAGCGGAAGATCCTACAATGAGCAGTTCTTC,CASSRPYPRSVSGRSYNEQFF,-,TRBJ2-1,-,TRBV14
TGTGCCAGCAGCTTCCGTACGGGCTACGCAGATACGCAGTATTTT,CASSFRTGYADTQYF,-,TRBJ2-3,-,TRBV7-2
TGTGCCAGCAGTGACCGGGGCGGGCAGTCCTACACTGAAGCTTTCTTT,CASSDRGGQSYTEAFF,-,TRBJ1-1,-,TRBV2
TGCAGCGTTGAGGGGCCAGCAGACTACGAGCAGTACTTC,CSVEGPADYEQYF,-,TRBJ2-7,-,TRBV29-1
TGTGCCAGCAACCGGGACGGAGGGGACTATGGCTACACCTTC,CASNRDGGDYGYTF,-,TRBJ1-2,-,TRBV6-1
TGTGCCAGCAGCTTCAGGGGGCTGTACAATGAGCAGTTCTTC,CASSFRGLYNEQFF,TRBD1,TRBJ2-1,once,TRBV6-5
TGCGCCAGCAGCCAACCTACAGGGGGCGGGTATGGCTACACCTTC,CASSQPTGGGYGYTF,TRBD1,TRBJ1-2,-,TRBV4-1
TGTGCCAGTAGTTACACACGGTCGAGGGGGCAAGAGACCCAGTACTTC,CASSYTRSRGQETQYF,-,TRBJ2-5,-,TRBV19
TGTGCCAGCAGCCCAGTCGGCGGGACTGAAGCTTTCTTT,CASSPVGGTEAFF,-,TRBJ1-1,-,TRBV7-3
TGCGCCAGCAGCCAAGATCCGAACACTGAAGCTTTCTTT,CASSQDPNTEAFF,-,TRBJ1-1,-,TRBV4-1
TGTGCCAGCAGCGAGGCCTCTGGGGCCAACGTCCTGACTTTC,CASSEASGANVLTF,-,TRBJ2-6,-,TRBV2
TGTGCCAGCAGTTTAGCTTGGGAAGGCGGTGAAAAACTGTTTTTT,CASSLAWEGGEKLFF,-,TRBJ1-4,-,TRBV28
TGTGCCAGCAGCTTAGCGGGAGGTGTTAATGAGCAGTTCTTC,CASSLAGGVNEQFF,-,TRBJ2-1,-,TRBV7-9
TGTGCCAGCAGTGAAACTGACGGAAGGAGTGAGCAGTTCTTC,CASSETDGRSEQFF,-,TRBJ2-1,-,TRBV6-1
TGTGCCAGCAGTTTCCTCGGCAGGGGGGACTACGAGCAGTACTTC,CASSFLGRGDYEQYF,-,TRBJ2-7,-,TRBV28
TGTGCCAGCTTGGCCTTAATGGGACTAGCGGTCTTC,CASLALMGLAVF,TRBD2,TRBJ2-1,-,TRBV2
TGTGCCAGCAGCTTTGGGGACAGGGGGCCGGGGGAGACCCAGTACTTC,CASSFGDRGPGETQYF,TRBD1,TRBJ2-5,-,TRBV7-2
TGTGCCAGCAGTTCACGGACGAACACTGAAGCTTTCTTT,CASSSRTNTEAFF,-,TRBJ1-1,-,TRBV6-5
TGTGCCAGCAGCGTACTTAGCGGGAACGAATACGAGCAGTACTTC,CASSVLSGNEYEQYF,TRBD2,TRBJ2-7,-,TRBV9
TGCGCCAGCAGCTCCGCGTCGGCGGCCCTCACAGATACGCAGTATTTT,CASSSASAALTDTQYF,-,TRBJ2-3,-,TRBV5-1
TGCGCCAGCAGCTTGGGGGCTAGCGGGAAACATGAGCAGTTCTTC,CASSLGASGKHEQFF,TRBD2,TRBJ2-1,-,TRBV5-1
TGTGCCAGCAGCCACCGTCAGACGGTGAGGAGCTCCTACGAGCAGTACTTC,CASSHRQTVRSSYEQYF,-,TRBJ2-7,once,TRBV28
TGTGCCAGTACAGGGCGGGAGCGATCCTACGAGCAGTACTTC,CASTGRERSYEQYF,-,TRBJ2-7,-,TRBV28
TGTGCCATCAGTGAGTCGAGTTGGGATGGGGCTGAAGCTTTCTTT,CAISESSWDGAEAFF,-,TRBJ1-1,-,TRBV10-3
TGCGCCAGCAGCTCATACGGACGGGGCGGCTACACCTTC,CASSSYGRGGYTF,-,TRBJ1-2,-,TRBV5-1
TGCGCCAGCAGCCAAGATAGGGGGGCCGGGAACGAGCAGTACTTC,CASSQDRGAGNEQYF,-,TRBJ2-7,-,TRBV4-1
TGTGCCAGTAGTAGGACAGGGGTGGATCAGCCCCAGCATTTT,CASSRTGVDQPQHF,TRBD1,TRBJ1-5,-,TRBV19
TGTGCCAGCAGCTTAGGTTGGGGGGTAAGTCAGCCCCAGCATTTT,CASSLGWGVSQPQHF,-,TRBJ1-5,-,TRBV7-8
TGTGCCAGCAGGGACAGATGGGACAGCTTGAACACTGAAGCTTTCTTT,CASRDRWDSLNTEAFF,TRBD1,TRBJ1-1,-,TRBV27
TGTGCCAGCAGCCTAGGACAGGGGGCTGGGGAGCAGTACTTC,CASSLGQGAGEQYF,TRBD1,TRBJ2-7,-,TRBV11-3
TGCGCCAGCAGCAGCCACAGGGGGGAAGAGACCCAGTACTTC,CASSSHRGEETQYF,TRBD1,TRBJ2-5,-,TRBV5-1
TGCGCCAGCACTTACCGGGACCATATTTACAATGAGCAGTTCTTC,CASTYRDHIYNEQFF,-,TRBJ2-1,-,TRBV5-1
TGTGCCAGCAGCTTGCTGACAGGGGGCAGCACTGGGGCCAACGTCCTGACTTTC,CASSLLTGGSTGANVLTF,TRBD1,TRBJ2-6,-,TRBV5-6
TGTGCCAGCAGCCCTGGACTAGAAGATACGCAGTATTTT,CASSPGLEDTQYF,TRBD2,TRBJ2-3,once,TRBV7-3
TGTGCCAGCAGTTCAGGACGTCGGAATTCACCCCTCCACTTT,CASSSGRRNSPLHF,-,TRBJ1-6,-,TRBV6-5
TGTGCCAGCAATCGGGACAGGGGATCAAATACGCAGTATTTT,CASNRDRGSNTQYF,TRBD1,TRBJ2-3,-,TRBV2
TGTGCCAGCAGCCCACAGGGTGGCGGACGCACTGAAGCTTTCTTT,CASSPQGGGRTEAFF,-,TRBJ1-1,-,TRBV9
TGTGCCAGCAGCTTAGGGAGGGCCGGTGGCGAGCAGTACTTC,CASSLGRAGGEQYF,-,TRBJ2-7,-,TRBV7-6
TGTGCCAGCACCCCCGAGGGGGGGTATCAGCCCCAGCATTTT,CASTPEGGYQPQHF,-,TRBJ1-5,-,TRBV6-6
TGTGCCAGCTCACCCCAAGCCAGGGCACTCACTGGAAACACCATATATTTT,CASSPQARALTGNTIYF,-,TRBJ1-3,-,TRBV18
TGTGCCAGCTCGCCGACAGGGGGCTATCAGCCCCAGCATTTT,CASSPTGGYQPQHF,TRBD1,TRBJ1-5,-,TRBV18
TGCGCCAGCAGCTTGGAGGGTTCGCCGTTTAGTCAGTACTTC,CASSLEGSPFSQYF,-,TRBJ2-4,-,TRBV5-1
TGTGCCAGCAGCAGTGTTCCGCTATATGGCTACACCTTC,CASSSVPLYGYTF,-,TRBJ1-2,-,TRBV28